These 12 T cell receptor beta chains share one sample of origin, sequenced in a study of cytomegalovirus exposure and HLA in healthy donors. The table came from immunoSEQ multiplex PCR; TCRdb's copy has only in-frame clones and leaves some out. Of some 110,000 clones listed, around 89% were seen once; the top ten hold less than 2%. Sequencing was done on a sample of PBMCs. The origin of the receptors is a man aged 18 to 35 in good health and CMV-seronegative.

CDR3 DNA sequence: TGCGCCAGCAGCCAAGAAAACAGAAACTCCTATGGCTACACCTTC. Translation: CASSQENRNSYGYTF. The chain employs TRBV4-3 and TRBJ1-2; D not resolved. Trimming left V 0 bases short and J 4 bases short, with 12 bases between. The germline V gene has CDR1 LGHNA and CDR2 YSLEER. CDR3 size: 15 residues.

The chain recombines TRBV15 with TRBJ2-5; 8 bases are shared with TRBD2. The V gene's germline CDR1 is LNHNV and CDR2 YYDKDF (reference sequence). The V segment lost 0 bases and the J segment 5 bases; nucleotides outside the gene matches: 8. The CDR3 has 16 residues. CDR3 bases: TGTGCCACCAGCAGAGATTTTATGATAGCGGGGGAGACCCAGTACTTC. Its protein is CATSRDFMIAGETQYF.

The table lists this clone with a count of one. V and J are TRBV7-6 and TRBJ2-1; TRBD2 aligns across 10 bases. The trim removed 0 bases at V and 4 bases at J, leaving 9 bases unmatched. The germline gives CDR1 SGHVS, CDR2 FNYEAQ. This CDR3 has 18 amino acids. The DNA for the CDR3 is TGTGCCAGCAGCTTAGCAATAGGACTAGCGGAAAAATACAATGAGCAGTTCTTC. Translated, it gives CASSLAIGLAEKYNEQFF. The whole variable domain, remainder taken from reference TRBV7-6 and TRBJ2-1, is GAGVSQSPRYKVTKRGQDVALRCDPISGHVSLYWYRQALGQGPEFLTYFNYEAQQDKSGLPNDRFSAERPEGSISTLTIQRTEQRDSAMYRCASSLAIGLAEKYNEQFFGPGTRLTVL.

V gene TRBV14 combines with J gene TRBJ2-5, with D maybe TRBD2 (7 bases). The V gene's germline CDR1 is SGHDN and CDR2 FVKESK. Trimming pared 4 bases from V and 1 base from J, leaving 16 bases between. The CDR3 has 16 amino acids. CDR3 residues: CASSPIAGAFQETQYF. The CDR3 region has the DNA TGTGCCAGCAGCCCGATTGCGGGGGCCTTCCAAGAGACCCAGTACTTC.

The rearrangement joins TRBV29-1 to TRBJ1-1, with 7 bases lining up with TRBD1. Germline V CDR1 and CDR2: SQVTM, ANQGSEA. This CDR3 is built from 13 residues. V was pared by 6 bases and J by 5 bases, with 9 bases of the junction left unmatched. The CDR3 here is CSVPGQRRTEAFF. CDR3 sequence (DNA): TGCAGCGTACCGGGACAGAGACGTACTGAAGCTTTCTTT.

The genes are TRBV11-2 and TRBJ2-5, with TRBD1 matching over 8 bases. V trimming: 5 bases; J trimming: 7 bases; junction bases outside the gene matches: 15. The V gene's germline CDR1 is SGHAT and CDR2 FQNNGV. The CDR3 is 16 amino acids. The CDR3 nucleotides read TGTGCCAGCAGCCCTATCAGGGGGCGCGGGGCGGGGACCCAGTACTTC. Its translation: CASSPIRGRGAGTQYF.

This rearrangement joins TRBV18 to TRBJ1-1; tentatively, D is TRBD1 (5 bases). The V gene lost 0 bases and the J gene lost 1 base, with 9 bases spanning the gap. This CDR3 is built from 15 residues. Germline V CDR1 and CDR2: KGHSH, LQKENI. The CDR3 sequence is CASSPPGRGNTEAFF. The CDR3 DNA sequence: TGTGCCAGCTCACCACCAGGGAGGGGGAACACTGAAGCTTTCTTT. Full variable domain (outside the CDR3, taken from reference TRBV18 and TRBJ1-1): NAGVMQNPRHLVRRRGQEARLRCSPMKGHSHVYWYRQLPEEGLKFMVYLQKENIIDESGMPKERFSAEFPKEGPSILRIQQVVRGDSAAYFCASSPPGRGNTEAFFGQGTRLTVV.

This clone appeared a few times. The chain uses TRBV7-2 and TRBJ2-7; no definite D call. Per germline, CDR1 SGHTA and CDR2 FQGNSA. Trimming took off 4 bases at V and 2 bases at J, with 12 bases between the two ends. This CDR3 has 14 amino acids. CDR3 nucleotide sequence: TGTGCCAGCAGCTCTAGTGACGCAACCTACGAGCAGTACTTC. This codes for CASSSSDATYEQYF.

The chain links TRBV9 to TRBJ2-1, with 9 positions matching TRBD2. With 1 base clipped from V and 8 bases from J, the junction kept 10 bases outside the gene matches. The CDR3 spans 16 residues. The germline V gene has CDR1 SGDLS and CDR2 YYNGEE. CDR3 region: CASSVNRLAGSYEQFF. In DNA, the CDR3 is TGTGCCAGCAGCGTAAATCGTCTAGCGGGGTCGTATGAGCAGTTCTTC.

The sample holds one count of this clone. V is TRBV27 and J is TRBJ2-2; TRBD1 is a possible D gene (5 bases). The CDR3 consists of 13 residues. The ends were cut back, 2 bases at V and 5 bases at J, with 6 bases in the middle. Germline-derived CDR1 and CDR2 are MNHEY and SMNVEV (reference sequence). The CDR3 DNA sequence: TGTGCCAGCAGTTTAAGGGGTACCGGGGAGCTGTTTTTT. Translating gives CASSLRGTGELFF.

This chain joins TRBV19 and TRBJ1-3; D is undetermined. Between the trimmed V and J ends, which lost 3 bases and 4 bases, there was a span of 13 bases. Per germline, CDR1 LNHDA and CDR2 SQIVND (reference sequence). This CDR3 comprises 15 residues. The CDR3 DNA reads TGTGCCAGTAGTATTGGTTGGAGACCCGGAAACACCATATATTTT. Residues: CASSIGWRPGNTIYF.

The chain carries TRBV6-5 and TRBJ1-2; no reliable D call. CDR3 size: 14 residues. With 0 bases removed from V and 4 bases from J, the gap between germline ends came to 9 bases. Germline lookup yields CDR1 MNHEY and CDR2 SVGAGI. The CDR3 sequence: CASSYSLQSYGYTF. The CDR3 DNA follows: TGTGCCAGCAGTTACTCATTACAGAGCTATGGCTACACCTTC.